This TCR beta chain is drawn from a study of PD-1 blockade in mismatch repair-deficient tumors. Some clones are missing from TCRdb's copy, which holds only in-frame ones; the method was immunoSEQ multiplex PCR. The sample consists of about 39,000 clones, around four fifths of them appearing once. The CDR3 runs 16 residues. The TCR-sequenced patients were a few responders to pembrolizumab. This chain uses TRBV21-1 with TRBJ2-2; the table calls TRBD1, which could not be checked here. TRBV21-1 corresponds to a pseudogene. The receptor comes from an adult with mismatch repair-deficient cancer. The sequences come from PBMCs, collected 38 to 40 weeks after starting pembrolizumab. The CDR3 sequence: CASSKRVGVSTGELFF. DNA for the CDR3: TGTGCCAGCAGCAAACGGGTAGGGGTCAGCACCGGGGAGCTGTTTTTT.